Below, 24 T cell receptor beta chains from the same sample are listed, as sequenced in a study of blood T cell repertoires in COVID-19. Assay used: immunoSEQ multiplex PCR; TCRdb lists only in-frame clones, some missing. Among 210,000 or so clones listed, around four fifths were seen once. Sequencing used peripheral blood. The origin of the receptors is a man aged 50-59 years with active or convalescent COVID-19.

This chain joins TRBV5-1 and TRBJ2-7; the D gene is possibly TRBD2 (6 bases). The length of the CDR3 is 17 residues. Trimming took off 2 bases at V and 4 bases at J, with 22 bases between the two ends. Germline CDR1 reads SGHRS; CDR2 reads YFSETQ. This chain's CDR3 is CASSLAEPGTSIYEQYF. For the CDR3, the DNA is TGCGCCAGCAGCTTAGCGGAGCCCGGGACTTCTATTTACGAGCAGTACTTC.

This clone was recorded a few times. The rearrangement links TRBV7-9 to TRBJ2-7, with TRBD1 identical over 9 bases. Per germline, CDR1 SEHNR and CDR2 FQNEAQ (reference sequence). J was trimmed by 1 base and V by 7 bases; bases with no gene match: 8. This CDR3 is 15 amino acids long. DNA for the CDR3: TGTGCCAGCAACACCGGACAGGGGCTTTCCTACGAGCAGTACTTC. It yields the protein CASNTGQGLSYEQYF.

This clone was picked up one time. The genes are TRBV6-1 and TRBJ2-7; 7 nucleotides align to TRBD2. V lost 1 base and J lost 0; bases outside the gene matches: 6. The CDR3 contains 16 residues. Germline-derived CDR1 and CDR2 are MNHNS and SASEGT. The CDR3 loop reads CASSEVGRESSYEQYF. The CDR3 bases are TGTGCCAGCAGTGAAGTGGGGCGGGAGAGCTCCTACGAGCAGTACTTC.

The gene calls are TRBV5-3 and TRBJ2-7; weak D call: TRBD1 (5 bases). TRBV5-3 is given ORF status, its function remaining uncertain. This CDR3 is 15 amino acids long. V was cut by 2 bases and J by 2 bases, with 14 bases left in between. The CDR3 sequence: CARSFPRVLPYEQYF. CDR3 bases: TGTGCCAGAAGCTTCCCCAGGGTCTTACCCTACGAGCAGTACTTC.

This chain links TRBV18 with TRBJ1-6; tentatively, D is TRBD1 (5 bases). The CDR3 totals 15 residues. The germline gives CDR1 KGHSH, CDR2 LQKENI. V was trimmed by 5 bases and J by 6 bases, leaving 14 bases between them. The CDR3 spells CASSVENRLNSPLHF. CDR3 in DNA: TGTGCCAGCTCAGTCGAGAACAGGCTTAATTCACCCCTCCACTTT.

This chain joins TRBV3-1 (or the pseudogene TRBV3-2) and TRBJ2-2; D possibly corresponds to TRBD1 (6 bases). V was clipped by 1 base and J by 5 bases, with 8 bases between them. The germline V gene encodes CDR1 LGHDT and CDR2 YNNKEL (reference sequence). The CDR3 consists of 14 residues. CDR3 nucleotides: TGTGCCAGCAGCCAAGTTCAGGGGACCGGGGAGCTGTTTTTT. This sequence encodes CASSQVQGTGELFF.

V and J are TRBV5-1 and TRBJ2-7; maybe TRBD1 (7 bases). V was shortened by 1 base and J by 4 bases, with 9 bases between the two germline ends. This CDR3 is 13 amino acids long. The germline V gene has CDR1 SGHRS and CDR2 YFSETQ. CDR3 sequence reads: CASSLSGGYEQYF. The CDR3 DNA sequence: TGCGCCAGCAGCTTGTCAGGGGGGTACGAGCAGTACTTC. Variable domain in full (rest from reference TRBV5-1 and TRBJ2-7): KAGVTQTPRYLIKTRGQQVTLSCSPISGHRSVSWYQQTPGQGLQFLFEYFSETQRNKGNFPGRFSGRQFSNSRSEMNVSTLELGDSALYLCASSLSGGYEQYFGPGTRLTVT.

V gene TRBV9 combines with J gene TRBJ1-2; no reliable D call. The CDR3 runs to 15 residues. Per germline, CDR1 SGDLS and CDR2 YYNGEE. V was pared by 0 bases and J by 0 bases, with 9 bases between. DNA of the CDR3: TGTGCCAGCAGCGTAGATCAAACAGCTAACTATGGCTACACCTTC. Translating it yields CASSVDQTANYGYTF.

This sequence joins TRBV7-8 and TRBJ2-1; 9 bases map to TRBD1. CDR1 SGHVS and CDR2 FQNEAQ come from the germline V gene. The CDR3 contains 15 residues. The V and J ends lost 7 bases and 6 bases, in that order; junction bases with no gene match: 10. The CDR3 DNA is TGTGCCAGCACCCTAGACGGGACAGGGCCCAATGAGCAGTTCTTC. This gives the protein CASTLDGTGPNEQFF.

The rearrangement uses TRBV5-6 and TRBJ2-7, with TRBD1 identical over 8 bases. The CDR3 covers 15 residues. J lost 0 bases, V lost 4 bases, and 6 bases had no gene match. Germline assignment: CDR1 SGHDT and CDR2 YYEEEE. The CDR3 sequence: CASSRRTGFSYEQYF. DNA of the CDR3: TGTGCCAGCAGCCGCCGGACAGGGTTCTCCTACGAGCAGTACTTC.

The chain has TRBV2 and TRBJ2-4, with 7 bases matching TRBD1. The CDR3 length is 17 residues. J gave up 0 bases and V 1 base, and 6 bases lay outside the gene matches. Germline V gene data show CDR1 as SNHLY and CDR2 as FYNNEI. CDR3 loop: CASSEEGAVIAKNIQYF. CDR3 sequence (DNA): TGTGCCAGCAGTGAAGAGGGGGCAGTTATAGCCAAAAACATTCAGTACTTC.

This chain uses TRBV6-1 with TRBJ1-1; D possibly corresponds to TRBD1 (5 bases). The V end was cut by 3 bases, the J end by 6 bases, with 17 bases between. Germline assignment: CDR1 MNHNS and CDR2 SASEGT. The length of the CDR3 is 15 residues. Written as DNA, the CDR3 is TGTGCCAGCAGTGAGTTGGGGACTACTTACCCTGAAGCTTTCTTT. Its translation is CASSELGTTYPEAFF.

The chain employs TRBV7-2 and TRBJ1-1; 7 nucleotides align to TRBD1. Trimming removed 5 bases from V and 4 bases from J; junction bases left unmatched: 7. This CDR3 spans 14 amino acids. Per germline, CDR1 SGHTA and CDR2 FQGNSA. In DNA form, the CDR3 reads TGTGCCAGCAGCCCACAGGGGTTTGGCACTGAAGCTTTCTTT. Translated: CASSPQGFGTEAFF. The full variable domain, rest sourced from reference TRBV7-2 and TRBJ1-1, is GAGVSQSPSNKVTEKGKDVELRCDPISGHTALYWYRQSLGQGLEFLIYFQGNSAPDKSGLPSDRFSAERTGGSVSTLTIQRTQQEDSAVYLCASSPQGFGTEAFFGQGTRLTVV.

This rearrangement joins TRBV6-1 to TRBJ1-6; no firm D call. This CDR3 contains 16 residues. Germline V lookup: CDR1 MNHNS, CDR2 SASEGT. The V end lost 2 bases, the J end lost 1 base, and 9 bases lay between the germline ends. The CDR3 DNA reads TGTGCCAGCAGTGAATTGGGGAGATCCTATAATTCACCCCTCCACTTT. This sequence encodes CASSELGRSYNSPLHF.

In this sample, this clone turned up once. This chain joins TRBV5-7 and TRBJ1-2; 7 bases align to TRBD1. TRBV5-7 belongs to the ORF category, with a function that is uncertain. J gave up 5 bases and V 6 bases, and 10 bases lay outside the gene matches. This CDR3 comprises 14 residues. CDR3 sequence (DNA): TGTGCCAGCACCTCCTTCCCCAGGGGGTATGGCTACACCTTC. Protein: CASTSFPRGYGYTF.

The chain recombines TRBV5-6 with TRBJ2-1; 10 nucleotides align to TRBD2. The CDR3 is 15 residues long. Germline V gene data show CDR1 as SGHDT and CDR2 as YYEEEE. The trim removed 1 base at V and 12 bases at J, leaving 10 bases unmatched. The CDR3 DNA sequence: TGTGCCAGCAGCTTGAGAAGTAGCGGGGGGATGTTGCAGTTCTTC. It is translated as CASSLRSSGGMLQFF. Using reference TRBV5-6 and TRBJ2-1 for the parts outside the CDR3, the full variable domain is DAGVTQSPTHLIKTRGQQVTLRCSPKSGHDTVSWYQQALGQGPQFIFQYYEEEERQRGNFPDRFSGHQFPNYSSELNVNALLLGDSALYLCASSLRSSGGMLQFFGPGTRLTVL.

This sequence joins TRBV2 and TRBJ1-5; the match to TRBD1 covers 10 bases. CDR3 length: 13 residues. Trimming cost V 8 bases and J 6 bases; bases outside gene matches: 4. The germline V gene encodes CDR1 SNHLY and CDR2 FYNNEI. The CDR3 DNA reads as TGTGCCAGCGGAGACAGGGGGCTTCAGCCCCAGCATTTT. Its translation: CASGDRGLQPQHF.

This clone was detected only a few times. CDR3 sequence reads: CATPTLRESGYTF. CDR3 DNA sequence: TGTGCCACCCCGACCCTCCGGGAGTCGGGCTACACCTTC. The genes are TRBV27 and TRBJ1-2; no clear D gene. CDR3 length equals 13 residues. V was shortened by 10 bases and J by 8 bases, with 20 bases between the two germline ends. Germline CDR1 reads MNHEY; CDR2 reads SMNVEV (reference sequence).

The CDR3 spells CASSSTTGVMNIQYF. The CDR3 region has the DNA TGTGCCAGCAGTAGCACGACAGGGGTGATGAACATTCAGTACTTC. The chain recombines TRBV25-1 with TRBJ2-4, with 8 bases matching TRBD1. The ends lost 5 bases at V and 7 bases at J; junction bases unmatched: 10. Germline V gene sequence: CDR1 MGHDK, CDR2 SYGVNS. The CDR3 has 15 amino acids.

This clone was seen only a few times. This chain links TRBV6-5 with TRBJ1-6, with D tentatively TRBD1 (5 bases). The CDR3 is 14 amino acids. V gave up 6 bases and J gave up 8 bases, with 14 bases separating them. Germline V gene data show CDR1 as MNHEY and CDR2 as SVGAGI. In nucleotides, the CDR3 is TGTGCCAGCAGGACAGCGGGGGGAGATTCACCCCTCCACTTT. Its protein product is CASRTAGGDSPLHF.

This chain joins TRBV29-1 and TRBJ1-4; D is uncertain. V was pared by 7 bases and J by 2 bases, with 11 bases between. Germline V CDR1 and CDR2: SQVTM, ANQGSEA. The CDR3 spans 13 residues. CDR3 sequence reads: CSASVATNEKLFF. As DNA, the CDR3 is TGCAGCGCCAGTGTCGCTACTAATGAAAAACTGTTTTTT.

The gene calls are TRBV7-9 and TRBJ1-2, with TRBD1 as a possible D gene (5 bases). V lost 3 bases and J 4 bases, leaving 15 bases between the germline ends. The CDR3 length is 15 residues. Germline V lookup: CDR1 SEHNR, CDR2 FQNEAQ (reference sequence). The CDR3 region is CASSFNRRDPYGYTF. The DNA for the CDR3 is TGTGCCAGCAGCTTTAACCGGCGGGACCCCTATGGCTACACCTTC.

This chain connects TRBV4-3 to TRBJ2-7; maybe TRBD2 (6 bases). Germline-derived CDR1 and CDR2 are LGHNA and YSLEER. The CDR3 runs to 13 residues. Trimming cost V 6 bases and J 6 bases, with 15 bases left between them. CDR3 nucleotides: TGCGCCAGCAGGGCTCAGGGAGGCGGCGAGCAGTACTTC. It specifies CASRAQGGGEQYF.

The chain carries TRBV19 and TRBJ2-1; 10 bases are a match to TRBD1. Germline lookup yields CDR1 LNHDA and CDR2 SQIVND (reference sequence). Trimming cost V 1 base and J 9 bases; bases outside gene matches: 6. The CDR3 sequence is 15 residues long. In nucleotides, the CDR3 is TGTGCCAGTAGTATAGGGGGGACAGGGGCTATTGAGCAGTTCTTC. It encodes CASSIGGTGAIEQFF. Drawing the rest from reference TRBV19 and TRBJ2-1, the complete variable domain is DGGITQSPKYLFRKEGQNVTLSCEQNLNHDAMYWYRQDPGQGLRLIYYSQIVNDFQKGDIAEGYSVSREKKESFPLTVTSAQKNPTAFYLCASSIGGTGAIEQFFGPGTRLTVL.